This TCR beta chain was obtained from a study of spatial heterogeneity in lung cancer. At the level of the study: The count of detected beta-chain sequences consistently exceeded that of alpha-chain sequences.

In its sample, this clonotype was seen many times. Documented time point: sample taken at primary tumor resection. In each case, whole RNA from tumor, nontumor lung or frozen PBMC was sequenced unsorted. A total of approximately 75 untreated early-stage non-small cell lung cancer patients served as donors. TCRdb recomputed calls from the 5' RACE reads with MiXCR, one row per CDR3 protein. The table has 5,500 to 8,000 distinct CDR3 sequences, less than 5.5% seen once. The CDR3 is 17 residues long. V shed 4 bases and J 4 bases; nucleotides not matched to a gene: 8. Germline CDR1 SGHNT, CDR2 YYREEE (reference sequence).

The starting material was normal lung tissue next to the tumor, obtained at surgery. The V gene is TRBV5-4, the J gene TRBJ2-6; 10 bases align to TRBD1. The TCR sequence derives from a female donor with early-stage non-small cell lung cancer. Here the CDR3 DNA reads TGTGCCAGCAGCCGTGACAGGGGGCGACAGGGGGCCAACGTCCTGACTTTC. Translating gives CASSRDRGRQGANVLTF.